The 20 T cell receptor beta chains below were found in one sample sequenced in a study of CD8 T cells in Susac syndrome. Reverse transcription of roughly 0.45 to 1 ug RNA used random hexamers. One entry per CDR3 protein results from TCRdb running MiXCR on the immunoSEQ multiplex PCR reads. The table has around 160,000 distinct CDR3 sequences, around 95% seen once. The specimen was CD4+ T cells from PBMCs. These receptor sequences come from a human donor in good health.

The V gene is TRBV25-1, the J gene TRBJ2-1, with TRBD2 identical over 7 bases. The CDR3 spans 13 residues. V shed 6 bases, J shed 7 bases, and the junction held 6 bases outside the gene matches. Germline lookup yields CDR1 MGHDK and CDR2 SYGVNS. CDR3 sequence: CASRAGAGNEQFF. In nucleotides, the CDR3 is TGTGCCAGCAGGGCGGGAGCAGGTAATGAGCAGTTCTTC.

The V call is TRBV18, the J call TRBJ2-5; D gene ambiguous. CDR3 size: 12 residues. The germline V gene has CDR1 KGHSH and CDR2 LQKENI. V was cut by 0 bases and J by 5 bases, with 4 bases left in between. The CDR3 protein is CASSPPEETQYF. CDR3 in DNA: TGTGCCAGCTCACCACCGGAGGAGACCCAGTACTTC.

This clonotype appeared a single time. This chain uses TRBV20-1 with TRBJ1-1, with unresolved D. The CDR3 is 11 residues long. The V gene's germline CDR1 is DFQATT and CDR2 SNEGSKA (reference sequence). The V gene lost 0 bases and the J gene lost 11 bases, with 10 bases spanning the gap. CDR3 sequence reads: CSAREGVRAFF. The CDR3 DNA sequence: TGCAGTGCTAGAGAGGGAGTGCGGGCTTTCTTT.

The V call is TRBV6-5, the J call TRBJ2-7; 9 bases map to TRBD2. Per germline, CDR1 MNHEY and CDR2 SVGAGI. The CDR3 totals 13 residues. J lost 6 bases, V lost 4 bases, and 4 bases had no gene match. CDR3 protein: CASSSGLAAEQYF. CDR3 bases: TGTGCCAGCAGTTCGGGACTAGCTGCCGAGCAGTACTTC.

The chain combines TRBV20-1 with TRBJ2-7; 9 nucleotides line up with TRBD2. Per germline, CDR1 DFQATT and CDR2 SNEGSKA (reference sequence). V was pared by 4 bases and J by 0 bases, with 4 bases of the junction left unmatched. The CDR3 spans 14 residues. CDR3 DNA: TGCAGTGCTATCCTAGCGGGGTCCTCCTACGAGCAGTACTTC. This codes for CSAILAGSSYEQYF.

This sequence joins TRBV5-1 and TRBJ1-2, with TRBD1 identical over 9 bases. From germline, CDR1 is SGHRS and CDR2 YFSETQ. CDR3 length: 14 residues. V lost 0 bases to trimming and J lost 8 bases; unmatched junction nucleotides: 5. The CDR3 DNA reads as TGCGCCAGCAGCTTGGGGAACAGGGGGCAAGGCTACACCTTC. Its translation is CASSLGNRGQGYTF. The whole variable domain, filled in from reference TRBV5-1 and TRBJ1-2, reads KAGVTQTPRYLIKTRGQQVTLSCSPISGHRSVSWYQQTPGQGLQFLFEYFSETQRNKGNFPGRFSGRQFSNSRSEMNVSTLELGDSALYLCASSLGNRGQGYTFGSGTRLTVV.

The table lists this clonotype with a count of one. The CDR3 bases are TGCGCCAGCAGCTTGGTACGGGGGGGGGAAAATGAGCAGTTCTTC. Translation gives CASSLVRGGENEQFF. The rearrangement joins TRBV5-1 to TRBJ2-1, with 8 bases matching TRBD2. The germline CDR1 and CDR2 sequences are SGHRS and YFSETQ. The ends lost 0 bases at V and 7 bases at J; junction bases unmatched: 6. CDR3 length: 15 amino acids.

This rearrangement joins TRBV3-1 to TRBJ2-4, with D tentatively TRBD2 (5 bases). The length of the CDR3 is 14 residues. V dropped 1 base and J dropped 2 bases, with 6 bases sitting between them. CDR1 is LGHDT, CDR2 YNNKEL, per germline (reference sequence). The CDR3 DNA follows: TGTGCCAGCAGCCAAGCGGGGTCCAAAAACATTCAGTACTTC. It codes for CASSQAGSKNIQYF.

The chain is built from TRBV7-7 and TRBJ2-3; D ambiguous. Trimming cost V 0 bases and J 1 base, with 8 bases left between them. The CDR3 consists of 15 residues. CDR1 and CDR2 from the germline V gene are SSHAT and FNYEAQ (reference sequence). Here the CDR3 reads CASSLAAAGTDTQYF. In nucleotides, the CDR3 is TGTGCCAGCAGCTTAGCCGCGGCGGGCACAGATACGCAGTATTTT.

This clonotype was seen only once. The V call is TRBV4-1, the J call TRBJ2-3; D is perhaps TRBD1 or TRBD2 (5 bases each). V was trimmed by 10 bases and J by 2 bases, leaving 19 bases between them. The CDR3 totals 15 residues. The germline V gene encodes CDR1 MGHRA and CDR2 YSYEKL. CDR3 loop: CATSPGPSFTDTQYF. The CDR3 nucleotides are TGCGCCACCAGTCCGGGACCGTCTTTCACAGATACGCAGTATTTT.

The V call is TRBV12-3 or TRBV12-4, the J call TRBJ1-2; 7 nucleotides line up with TRBD1. J was trimmed by 7 bases and V by 3 bases; bases with no gene match: 5. The CDR3 spans 13 residues. The chain's CDR3 is CASSFEGASGYTF. The CDR3 coding sequence is TGTGCCAGCAGTTTTGAGGGGGCCTCTGGCTACACCTTC.

The chain joins TRBV7-2 to TRBJ2-5, with D uncertain. Germline CDR1 and CDR2: SGHTA and FQGNSA. The CDR3 length is 13 residues. V was shortened by 3 bases and J by 5 bases, with 10 bases between the two germline ends. DNA of the CDR3: TGTGCCAGCAGCTTTAGGGTGGCTGAGACCCAGTACTTC. It yields the protein CASSFRVAETQYF.

The chain uses TRBV6-1 and TRBJ2-2, with 9 bases identical to TRBD1. Germline CDR1 is MNHNS and CDR2 is SASEGT. The ends lost 6 bases at V and 5 bases at J; junction bases unmatched: 4. The CDR3 has 14 amino acids. The CDR3 DNA reads TGTGCCAGCAGGTCGGACAGGGGTACCGGGGAGCTGTTTTTT. Amino acid sequence: CASRSDRGTGELFF.

The rearrangement uses TRBV4-1 and TRBJ2-2; maybe TRBD1 (6 bases). This CDR3 region has 17 residues. Germline CDR1 and CDR2: MGHRA and YSYEKL. V was cut by 2 bases and J by 0 bases, with 13 bases left in between. The CDR3 DNA sequence: TGCGCCAGCAGCCAACCCCTGAGGGGGTCGAACACCGGGGAGCTGTTTTTT. It codes for CASSQPLRGSNTGELFF.

V gene TRBV20-1 combines with J gene TRBJ1-2, with D tentatively TRBD1 (6 bases). The germline CDR1 and CDR2 sequences are DFQATT and SNEGSKA (reference sequence). The CDR3 runs to 14 residues. The V gene lost 5 bases and the J gene lost 7 bases, with 20 bases spanning the gap. The chain's CDR3 is CSAPAWGGAGGYTF. CDR3 sequence (DNA): TGCAGTGCTCCGGCCTGGGGGGGCGCGGGTGGCTACACCTTC.

The chain joins TRBV29-1 to TRBJ1-2; no firm D call. Germline V gene lookup returns CDR1 SQVTM and CDR2 ANQGSEA. CDR3 length: 13 amino acids. Trimming pared 0 bases from V and 5 bases from J, leaving 10 bases between. The CDR3 loop reads CSVEEGGFYGYTF. The CDR3 bases are TGCAGCGTTGAAGAAGGTGGCTTTTATGGCTACACCTTC. Combining the CDR3 with reference TRBV29-1 and TRBJ1-2 gives the whole variable domain SAVISQKPSRDICQRGTSLTIQCQVDSQVTMMFWYRQQPGQSLTLIATANQGSEATYESGFVIDKFPISRPNLTFSTLTVSNMSPEDSSIYLCSVEEGGFYGYTFGSGTRLTVV.

This clonotype showed up just once. The chain links TRBV3-1 to TRBJ2-7; 11 positions match TRBD1. The CDR3 contains 14 residues. J gave up 5 bases and V 5 bases, and 5 bases lay outside the gene matches. Germline CDR1 and CDR2: LGHDT and YNNKEL (reference sequence). Here the CDR3 reads CASSSGQGAHEQYF. In nucleotides, the CDR3 is TGTGCCAGCAGCTCCGGACAGGGGGCCCACGAGCAGTACTTC.

The gene calls are TRBV7-9 and TRBJ2-2, with 7 nucleotides matching TRBD2. In germline, CDR1 is SEHNR, CDR2 FQNEAQ (reference sequence). Trimming at V came to 5 bases and at J to 5 bases, leaving 14 bases not matched to a gene. The CDR3 sequence is 17 residues long. The CDR3 here is CASSPVGGGRKTGELFF. CDR3 DNA sequence: TGTGCCAGCAGCCCAGTCGGCGGGGGAAGGAAGACCGGGGAGCTGTTTTTT.

The CDR3 nucleotides read TGCAGTGCTAGGGCCGGGGGCAGGTCCTACGAGCAGTACTTC. This encodes CSARAGGRSYEQYF. This chain uses TRBV20-1 with TRBJ2-7; D is perhaps TRBD1 or TRBD2 (6 bases each). Germline V lookup: CDR1 DFQATT, CDR2 SNEGSKA (reference sequence). This CDR3 region has 14 residues. V was cut by 3 bases and J by 1 base, with 13 bases left in between.

The chain couples TRBV29-1 to TRBJ1-1; D not resolved. CDR1 is SQVTM and CDR2 is ANQGSEA in the germline V gene. The CDR3 consists of 13 residues. V lost 0 bases and J lost 6, with 11 bases in between. The CDR3 sequence is CSVEELAGAEAFF. The DNA of the CDR3 is TGCAGCGTTGAAGAGCTGGCAGGCGCTGAAGCTTTCTTT.